This T cell receptor beta chain was profiled in a study of blood T cell repertoires in COVID-19 (dated by TCRdb to about 2020). Looking at the study overall: Samples from collaborators originated in the United States, Italy and Spain and spanned both the acute and convalescent phases of COVID-19. The material from the prospective study consisted of cDNA or gDNA derived from T cells, B-cell-depleted T cells, or PBMCs. Deeply sampled blood TCRbeta repertoires from subjects exposed to, actively infected with, or recovered from COVID-19 were included in the dataset. The repertoires were released in a freely available public database meant as a resource for research on the immune response to SARS-CoV-2. The samples were drawn from the first 160 participants of the ongoing ImmuneRACE study and from 1,254 subjects provided by 6 global collaborators. Nearly every sample came with metadata listing a de-identified subject ID, COVID-19 status, age in years and sex. HLA class I and class II types, where available, came from metadata supplied by the sample provider rather than from assay-based typing. Study-wide findings and limitations: The amount of clinical and demographic metadata varied by source and participant and was provided uncurated.

Each collaborating institution followed its own protocols to collect whole blood in K2EDTA tubes. For TCRbeta analysis, collaborator samples were shipped as frozen whole blood, as isolated PBMCs, or as DNA extracted from either sample type. The germline ends are 17 bases apart after V is trimmed by 4 bases and J by 5 bases. The CDR1 and CDR2 encoded by the germline V gene are LGHNA and YNFKEQ. The CDR3 holds 15 amino acids from the cysteine to the phenylalanine. Left in the record is the CDR3 DNA by itself, 45 bases read in frame from the first base. Comments on this clone: Its antigen is not yet known. It has no much larger one-base neighbor in the sample; base qualities were not kept.

TCRbeta CDR3 regions were amplified from genomic DNA by means of the immunoSEQ Assay, a bias-controlled multiplex PCR. The original methods were these. The number of nucleated cells in each sample was estimated by amplification of reference gene primers within the assay. To quantify the absolute abundance of each unique TCRbeta CDR3 rearrangement, sequence reads were collapsed and filtered. Productive Simpson clonality was computed per sample as the square root of Simpson's diversity index over productive rearrangements. TCRdb mirrors the immuneACCESS table, restricted to in-frame sequences. Some clones are absent from its copies; in checked studies, under half trace to an unresolved V gene, and the reason for the others is unknown. Clone size and the V and J calls come from that table; the DNA yielded D and trimming. The sample profile shows 390,000 or so clones; nearly 90% of them were found once. Around 7% of the sample rests with the top ten.

The sequence was obtained from a man younger than 35 with active or convalescent COVID-19. Source material: peripheral blood. The chain joins TRBV4-2 to TRBJ1-1; a confident D gene designation cannot be given. CDR3 loop: CASSPSSGGRTEAFF. The DNA sequence is TGTGCCAGCAGCCCATCTTCTGGAGGGCGAACTGAAGCTTTCTTT.